The present T cell receptor (beta chain) was sequenced within a study of post-analysis software for immune sequencing data. Whole-study context: Clinical courses comprised relapsing-remitting, secondary progressive and progressive-relapsing multiple sclerosis.

Unique molecular identifiers were carried by the TCR beta cDNA libraries. TCRdb itself ran the PCR reads through MiXCR, one entry per CDR3 protein. The data contain about 760,000 distinct CDR3 sequences, approximately 30% of them seen just once; the ten biggest clones take up 0.55% to 0.65%. This CDR3 spans 13 amino acids. Germline values: CDR1 SQVTM, CDR2 ANQGSEA. J lost 7 bases, V lost 4 bases, and 7 bases had no gene match. A few counts support this clonotype. Its antigen is still unknown. Study results and caveats: In multiple sclerosis, normalized Chao1 diversity was significantly below that of controls. Several TRBV segments were more frequent in patients than controls; TRBV5-6, TRBV5-1 and TRBV20-1 belonged to this group.

The chain employs TRBV29-1 and TRBJ1-5; 7 bases match TRBD1. Sequenced material: blood. The receptor's source is a girl between 10 and 17 years old with multiple sclerosis. CDR3 residues: CSVAGQWDQPQHF. The CDR3 nucleotides read TGCAGCGTTGCGGGACAGTGGGACCAGCCCCAGCATTTT.